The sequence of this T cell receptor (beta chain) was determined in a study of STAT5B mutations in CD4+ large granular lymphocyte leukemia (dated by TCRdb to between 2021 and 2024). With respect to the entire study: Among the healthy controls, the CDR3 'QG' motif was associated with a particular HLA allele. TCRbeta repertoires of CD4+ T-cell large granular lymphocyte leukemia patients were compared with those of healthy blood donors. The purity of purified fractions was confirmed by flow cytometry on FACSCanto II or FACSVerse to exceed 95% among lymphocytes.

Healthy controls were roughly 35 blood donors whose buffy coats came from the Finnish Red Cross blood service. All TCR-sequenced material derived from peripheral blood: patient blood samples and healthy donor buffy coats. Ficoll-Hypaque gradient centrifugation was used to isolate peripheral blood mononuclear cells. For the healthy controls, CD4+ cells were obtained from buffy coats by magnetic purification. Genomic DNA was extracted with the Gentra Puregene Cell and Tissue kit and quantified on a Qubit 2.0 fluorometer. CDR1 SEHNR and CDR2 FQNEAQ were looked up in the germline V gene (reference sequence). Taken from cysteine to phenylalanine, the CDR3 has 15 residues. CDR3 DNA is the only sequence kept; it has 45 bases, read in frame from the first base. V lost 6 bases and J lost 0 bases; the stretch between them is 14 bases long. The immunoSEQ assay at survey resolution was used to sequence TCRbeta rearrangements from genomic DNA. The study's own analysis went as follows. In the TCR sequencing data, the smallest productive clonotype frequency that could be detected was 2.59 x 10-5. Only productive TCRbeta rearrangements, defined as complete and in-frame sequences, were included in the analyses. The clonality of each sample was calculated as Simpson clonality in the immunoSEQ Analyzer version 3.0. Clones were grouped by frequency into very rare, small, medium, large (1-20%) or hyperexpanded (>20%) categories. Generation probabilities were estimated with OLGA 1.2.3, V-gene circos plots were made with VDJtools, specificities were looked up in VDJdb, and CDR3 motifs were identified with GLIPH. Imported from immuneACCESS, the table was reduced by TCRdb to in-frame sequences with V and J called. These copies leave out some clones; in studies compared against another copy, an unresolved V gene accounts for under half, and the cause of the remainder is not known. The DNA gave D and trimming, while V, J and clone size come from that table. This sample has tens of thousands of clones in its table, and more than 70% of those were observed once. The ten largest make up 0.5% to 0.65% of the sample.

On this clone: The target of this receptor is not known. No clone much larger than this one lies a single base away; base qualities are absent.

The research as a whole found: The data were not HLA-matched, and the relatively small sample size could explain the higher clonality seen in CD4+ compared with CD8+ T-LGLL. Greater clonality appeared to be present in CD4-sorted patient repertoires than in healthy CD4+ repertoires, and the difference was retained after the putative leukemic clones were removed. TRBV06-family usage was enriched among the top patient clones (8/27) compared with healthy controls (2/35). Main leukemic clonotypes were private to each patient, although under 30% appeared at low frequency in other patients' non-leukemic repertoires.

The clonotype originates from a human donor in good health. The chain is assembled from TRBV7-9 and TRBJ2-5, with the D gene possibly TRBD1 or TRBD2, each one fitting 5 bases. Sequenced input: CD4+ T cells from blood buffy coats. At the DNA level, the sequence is TGTGCCAGCAGGGAGACTGGGGGTAACCAAGAGACCCAGTACTTC. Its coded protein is CASRETGGNQETQYF.